Sequencing of this T cell receptor (beta chain) was carried out in a study of shared clonotypes between healthy human individuals. The study's findings and limits: Measured sharing among donors was expected to vary with sequencing depth.

Trimming took off 3 bases at V and 11 bases at J, with 17 bases between the two ends. CDR1 and CDR2 (germline): MDHEN, SYDVKM. CDR3 length equals 14 residues. Researchers ran the assay at a deep level. The sorted-subset replicate PCRs were given 150 to 200 ng DNA, which is some 29,000 T cell genomes. The method was immunoSEQ multiplex PCR; TCRdb's version includes in-frame clones alone and lacks a portion of them. The sample has some 790,000 clones; over 55% are singletons. A note on this clone: Its antigen remains unknown.

The chain recombines TRBV28 with TRBJ1-5; D call uncertain. This receptor was taken from a woman in her twenties or thirties in good health. The sample comprised memory CD4+ T cells sorted from blood. As to subset: CD45RA-negative fraction. DNA for the CDR3: TGTGCCAGCAGTTTGGTTTCTCAAGGCCGATCCCAGCATTTT. Translation: CASSLVSQGRSQHF.